The entry below gives a single T cell receptor (beta chain) sequence along with its context. Its antigen is still unknown. This record comes from a study of healthy donors' naive CD4 and CD8 T cells. Study details: Donors, half of them female, were 20-25, 40-50 or 60-70 years old. Study results and limitations: Naive CD4+ and CD8+ cells reportedly differed in usage of most V and J genes. Negatively charged CDR3s marked CD8+ lineage; positively charged CDR3s marked CD4+ lineage.

Naive CD4+ cells were sorted as CD4+CD8-CD45RO-CD45RA+; naive CD8+ as CD8+CD4-CD45RA+CD27bright. Each TCR library used around 500 ng of total RNA and a linear amplification protocol. MiXCR, run by TCRdb on the reads, gives a single entry per CDR3 protein. The table shows about 180,000 distinct CDR3 sequences, with around 80% occurring only once. The junction had 2 bases not matched to a gene; V was cut back by 0 bases and J by 3 bases. The CDR3 loop spans 15 amino acids. The germline V gene encodes CDR1 MNHEY and CDR2 SVGEGT. The chain uses TRBV6-2 or TRBV6-3 and TRBJ2-7; 10 bases map to TRBD2. Material: naive CD4+ and CD8+ T cells sorted from blood, pooled from several donors. The source is a pool of human donors in good health; the sample pools cells from several healthy donors. In nucleotides, the CDR3 is TGTGCCAGCAGTTACTCCCTAGCGGGAGTCTACGAGCAGTACGTC. This sequence encodes CASSYSLAGVYEQYV.